Listed below are T cell receptor beta chains from one sample, sequenced in a study of regulatory T cells in long-lasting Graves disease. In TCRdb, the multiplex PCR reads were re-called with MiXCR into one record per CDR3 protein. The sample has approximately 470,000 distinct CDR3 sequences, around 15% seen once. The data also belong to a second study, concerning T cells in Graves' hyperthyroidism and ophthalmopathy.

The source was peripheral blood mononuclear cells (PBMCs), collected at new diagnosis, from a patient treated with antithyroid drugs. These receptors all come from a man aged 35 to 55 with Graves disease. Each CDR3 is given with its conserved first and last residue. The D gene is left open where the match is weak.

>TRBD2|TRBV19
CASSIEASGAYEQYF
>TRBD1|TRBV20-1
CSAEDRVAYEQYF
>-|TRBV28
CASSLHGQETQYF
>TRBD2|TRBV5-1
CASSLGLAGNSSTDTQYF
>-|TRBV27
CASSSSLGMGYEQYF
>TRBD2|TRBV27
CASSLLAGGVETQYF
>-|TRBV7-3
CASSTLGGVRDEQFF
>-|TRBV5-1
CASSLEEGQGLFF
>-|TRBV28
CASSLGGVNNQPQHF
>-|TRBV28
CASRDTDTQYF
>-|TRBV7-2
CASSLGGVGANVLTF
>-|TRBV3-1
CASSQAAGNQPQHF
>-|TRBV20-1
CSAREALNGDIQYF
>-|TRBV28
CASSYRGRKQFF
>-|TRBV10-3
CAISETRYEQYF
>TRBD1|TRBV10-2
CASRETGGKGYTF
>TRBD1|TRBV3-1
CASSRRQGWEAFF
>TRBD2|TRBV7-9
CASSSSGTRDEQFF
>TRBD2|TRBV6-1
CASRPLAGGQVADTQYF
>-|TRBV6-1
CASLGVGELFF
>TRBD1|TRBV28
CASTPTGRQKPQYF
>TRBD1|TRBV30
CAWARTGGYGYTF
>TRBD1|TRBV11-2
CASSRQGHSNQPQHF
>-|TRBV9
CASSVGSGMETQYF
>TRBD1|TRBV28
CASVTGGDQPQHF
>TRBD2|TRBV5-1
CASSSGLAGGWVHEQYF
>TRBD1|TRBV30
CAWSAQGGRGYTF
>-|TRBV4-2
CASSQDGLEQYF
>TRBD2|TRBV6-2/TRBV6-3
CASSRRAGEWSDTQYF
>TRBD2|TRBV20-1
CSATGTSGAKYNEQFF
>-|TRBV28
CASSGPNNEKLFF
>-|TRBV7-3
CASSLTPVRSNTEAFF
>-|TRBV4-1
CASSQDSERAGGKETQYF
>-|TRBV7-3
CASSLTADQPQHF
>-|TRBV27
CASSTGTLYEQYF
>TRBD1|TRBV28
CASSAGTGNREAFF
>-|TRBV30
CAWSVGHYTDTQYF
>TRBD2|TRBV20-1
CSARVGTSSSYNEQFF
>TRBD2|TRBV5-4
CASSLGFGGRGPYEQYF
>TRBD1|TRBV3-1
CASSPKGAWTEAFF
>-|TRBV29-1
CSVGSSNYGYTF
>TRBD2|TRBV25-1
CASSGIVSTSGIYEQYF
>-|TRBV11-2
CASSSLKGDIPTLHEQYF
>TRBD2|TRBV6-2/TRBV6-3
CASSYSGTSGLRTDTQYF
>-|TRBV28
CASRLLGNQPQHF
>-|TRBV7-9
CASSLAGKPYEQYF
>-|TRBV5-1
CASSLASGREKLFF
>-|TRBV12-5
CASDLTVNTEAFF
>TRBD2|TRBV9
CASSVAVAGGSYNEQFF
>-|TRBV29-1
CSVERTGSYEQYF
>-|TRBV20-1
CSARAGTASYNEQFF